The subject of this entry is one T cell receptor beta chain. There is no known antigen for this receptor. Base qualities are not recorded, but no much larger clone differs from it by a single base. TCRbeta CDR3 regions were amplified from genomic DNA using the immunoSEQ Assay, a bias-controlled multiplex PCR. On the authors' methods: Within the assay, amplification of reference gene primers was used to estimate how many nucleated cells each sample contained. Sequence reads were collapsed and filtered to measure the absolute abundance of every unique TCRbeta CDR3 rearrangement. Productive Simpson clonality was computed per sample as the square root of Simpson's diversity index over productive rearrangements. Here the immuneACCESS table is served through TCRdb, limited to in-frame sequences with V and J called. Missing clones are a known gap in these copies; in checked studies unresolved V genes cover under half, and the rest lacks a known reason. The V and J calls and clone size were taken over from that table, and D and trimming were inferred from the DNA. This sample comprises approximately 260,000 clones, 75% to 90% of them detected only once. The ten largest clones capture over 6% of the sample.

The sample originates from a study of blood T cell repertoires in COVID-19 (dated by TCRdb to the early 2020s). For the wider study: The collaborator samples originated in the United States, Italy and Spain and spanned the acute and convalescent phases of COVID-19. The material from the prospective study consisted of cDNA or gDNA derived from T cells, B-cell-depleted T cells, or PBMCs. Subjects who had been exposed to COVID-19, were actively infected with it, or had recovered from it provided the deeply sampled blood TCRbeta repertoires that made up the dataset. The repertoires were released in a freely available public database intended as a resource for research on the immune response to SARS-CoV-2. Samples came from the ongoing ImmuneRACE study (first 160 participants) plus 1,254 subjects from 6 global collaborators. A de-identified subject ID, COVID-19 status, age in years and sex were almost always included in the sample metadata. HLA class I and class II types, where available, came from metadata supplied by the sample provider rather than from assay-based typing. Overall results and qualifications from the work: Clinical and demographic metadata were provided uncurated, with the amount varying by source and participant.

The germline V and J ends show losses of 1 base and 4 bases respectively, and no gene match explains 3 bases of the junction. Measured from the cysteine to the phenylalanine, the CDR3 is 15 residues long. The entry retains the CDR3 DNA only, 45 bases that are in frame from base 1. According to the germline V gene, CDR1 reads SGHVS and CDR2 reads FQNEAQ. In the prospective study, participants were roughly 18 to 89 years old, resided in about two dozen geographic areas of the United States, and were enrolled through a virtual design. Cohort assignment in the prospective study relied on participant-reported clinical history from a screening survey and a study questionnaire. In the prospective study, mobile phlebotomists collected whole blood, serum and a nasopharyngeal or oropharyngeal swab from each participant. Prospective study participants could optionally give additional blood draws and questionnaires over a roughly 2-month period. Before DNA extraction, prospective study blood samples were shipped either frozen or at room temperature.

The chain is made from TRBV7-8 and TRBJ1-4; 7 of the junction bases match TRBD1. Sequencing was performed on PBMCs or T cells enriched from blood (not recorded which). The origin of this receptor is a woman aged 25 to 39 with acute COVID-19. CDR3 protein: CASSLVGQFNEKLFF. The bases are TGTGCCAGCAGCTTAGTGGGACAGTTTAATGAAAAACTGTTTTTT.